The clone carrying this T cell receptor (beta chain) has a handful of counts. From germline, CDR1 is MNHEY and CDR2 SVGAGI. The CDR3 has 15 amino acids. Trimming cost V 2 bases and J 8 bases; bases outside gene matches: 8. This sample is part of a study of T cells in Graves' hyperthyroidism and ophthalmopathy. Amplification of TCR beta CDR3 regions used RNA as the template. The TCR CDR3 was amplified in a first-round RT-PCR using the HTBI primer set. TCRdb ran MiXCR on the multiplex PCR reads and lists one entry per CDR3 protein. The table has about 410,000 distinct CDR3 sequences, roughly 14% seen once. PBMCs were sourced from more than 7.5 ml fresh peripheral blood.

Sequencing was carried out using blood. The rearrangement uses TRBV6-5 and TRBJ2-1, with TRBD1 matching over 8 bases. The receptor comes from a woman between 25 and 40 years old with Graves' ophthalmopathy. This chain's CDR3 is CASSYGTGQNHEQFF. The CDR3 nucleotides read TGTGCCAGCAGTTACGGGACAGGTCAGAATCATGAGCAGTTCTTC.